Listed below are T cell receptor beta chains from one sample, sequenced in a study of beta chain features in type 1 diabetes. The method was immunoSEQ multiplex PCR; TCRdb's version includes in-frame clones alone and lacks a portion of them. The data contain hundreds of thousands of clones, about 15% of them singletons. Material: naive CD4+ T cells from blood. The receptor source for this set is a man aged 18 to 29 with type 1 diabetes. CDR3s include the opening cysteine and the closing phenylalanine or tryptophan. The D gene is left open where the match is weak. Size is stated for part of the rows, as once, few or many counts, or as a class when the clone is expanded.

j_gene | abundance | v_gene | d_gene | CDR3aa
TRBJ2-5 | few | TRBV2 | . | CASRPGSGQETQYF
TRBJ2-1 | few | TRBV5-4 | TRBD1 | CASSLERQGANEQFF
TRBJ2-1 | few | TRBV28 | TRBD1 | CASTGAGGVNEQFF
TRBJ1-6 | few | TRBV9 | . | CASSPSGQSHNSPLHF
TRBJ2-2 | . | TRBV5-1 | . | CASSAPRGYANTGELFF
TRBJ2-1 | . | TRBV6-5 | TRBD2 | CASSSSAGREQFF
TRBJ2-3 | few | TRBV2 | TRBD1 | CASGTGAGVQYF
TRBJ2-7 | . | TRBV4-2 | TRBD1 | CASSQSSGTGDTYEQYF
TRBJ1-3 | . | TRBV9 | . | CASSSWTNSGNTIYF
TRBJ2-7 | . | TRBV6-5 | . | CASSYNLGSYEQYF
TRBJ2-7 | few | TRBV7-2 | TRBD1 | CASSLNRGSSYEQYF
TRBJ1-1 | . | TRBV29-1 | TRBD1 | CSGDSLNTEAFF
TRBJ2-1 | few | TRBV5-1 | TRBD2 | CASTRTSGSHEQFF
TRBJ2-2 | few | TRBV15 | TRBD2 | CATSSRLAGGPGELFF
TRBJ1-4 | few | TRBV4-3 | TRBD1 | CASSWDRGRSQGEKLFF
TRBJ1-2 | . | TRBV6-6 | TRBD1 | CASSYRDRGHHGYTF
TRBJ1-3 | . | TRBV29-1 | TRBD1 | CSVATGTAGNTIYF
TRBJ2-3 | . | TRBV9 | . | CASSVEGQRFTDTQYF
TRBJ1-2 | . | TRBV5-1 | TRBD1 | CASSLAPGTAYYGYTF
TRBJ2-7 | . | TRBV9 | . | CASSVGSPRWAEQYF
TRBJ2-1 | few | TRBV7-9 | . | CASSEQNYYNEQFF
TRBJ1-2 | . | TRBV28 | . | CASLPSRGGANYGYTF
TRBJ2-1 | . | TRBV6-5 | TRBD1 | CASSPDRFPYNEQFF
TRBJ2-3 | few | TRBV30 | TRBD2 | CAWRSEGLLRTSGGSTDTQYF
TRBJ2-7 | few | TRBV7-2 | . | CASSTATFYEQYF
TRBJ1-1 | . | TRBV9 | . | CASSVVQGEAFF
TRBJ2-3 | . | TRBV5-1 | . | CASSLALGVTDTQYF
TRBJ2-1 | . | TRBV7-9 | TRBD2 | CASSLARLGTSEYNEQFF
TRBJ1-5 | . | TRBV27 | . | CASSLRTGVSNQPQHF
TRBJ2-1 | . | TRBV7-9 | TRBD2 | CASSFTAGLAGDNEQFF
TRBJ2-3 | . | TRBV5-1 | TRBD2 | CASSSPRVAGGVTDTQYF
TRBJ2-1 | . | TRBV27 | TRBD2 | CASHLSGGSSYNEQFF
TRBJ2-7 | . | TRBV4-2 | . | CASSPGVASYEQYF
TRBJ2-2 | . | TRBV5-4 | . | CASSLGRGLTGELFF
TRBJ2-4 | . | TRBV7-9 | . | CASSLALEVAKNIQYF
TRBJ1-1 | . | TRBV4-3 | . | CASSQGRPGEAFF
TRBJ1-5 | . | TRBV29-1 | TRBD1 | CSVGLTGTGVEQPQHF
TRBJ2-7 | . | TRBV29-1 | . | CSAVTQPHYEQYF
TRBJ2-5 | few | TRBV7-8 | TRBD1 | CASSLVRTGGSVQETQYF
TRBJ2-7 | few | TRBV5-1 | TRBD1 | CASSSHTGGEQYF
TRBJ2-1 | few | TRBV7-8 | . | CASSLVGGSYNEQFF
TRBJ2-5 | . | TRBV11-3 | . | CASSLDVSGQAYF
TRBJ2-5 | . | TRBV27 | TRBD2 | CASSPIAGRGQETQYF
TRBJ1-5 | . | TRBV30 | TRBD1 | CAWSVTRTGGKANQPQHF
TRBJ2-6 | . | TRBV14 | . | CASSQGWRGTLPSGANVLTF
TRBJ2-5 | . | TRBV9 | . | CASSPTGTRQETQYF
TRBJ1-1 | . | TRBV6-6 | TRBD1 | CASSYGTGSTEAFF